A single sample is the source of the 22 T cell receptor beta chains below, sequenced in a study of shared clonotypes between healthy human individuals. Sequencing was performed with immunoSEQ multiplex PCR; in TCRdb, only in-frame clones are kept and a portion is missing. Of millions of clones in the sample, more than 85% were seen once. The sequenced sample consisted of naive CD4+ T cells from PBMCs. Subset: CD45RA+ positively selected. The receptors derive from a man aged 18 to 35 in good health. Some clones in this sample may be carry-over from other donors' samples.

The V gene is TRBV18, the J gene TRBJ1-4, with unresolved D. Germline V gene lookup returns CDR1 KGHSH and CDR2 LQKENI. Trimming removed 6 bases from V and 5 bases from J, with 10 bases in between. The CDR3 loop spans 13 amino acids. In nucleotides, the CDR3 is TGTGCCAGCTCTTCGGACGGAAATGAAAAACTGTTTTTT. Protein: CASSSDGNEKLFF.

V is TRBV7-2 and J is TRBJ2-7; D gene uncertain. The V gene's germline CDR1 is SGHTA and CDR2 FQGNSA. The V and J ends lost 5 bases and 9 bases respectively, with 14 bases between them. This CDR3 is 12 amino acids long. The CDR3 is CASSPTLSLQYF. Written as DNA, the CDR3 is TGTGCCAGCAGCCCGACCTTGAGTCTGCAGTACTTC.

This chain uses TRBV7-9 with TRBJ1-5; tentative D call: TRBD1 (6 bases). Germline V gene data show CDR1 as SEHNR and CDR2 as FQNEAQ (reference sequence). This CDR3 has 15 residues. Trimming took 0 bases from V and 5 from J, leaving 11 bases between them. The CDR3, as DNA: TGTGCCAGCAGCTTAGCTGTGGGGGGCGATCAGCCCCAGCATTTT. This gives the protein CASSLAVGGDQPQHF.

The table lists this clone with a few counts. V usage is TRBV9 and J usage is TRBJ2-1; D remains ambiguous. This CDR3 has 13 amino acids. Looked up from germline, CDR1 is SGDLS and CDR2 is YYNGEE. Trimming left V 1 base short and J 4 bases short, with 6 bases between. The CDR3: CASSVKPYNEQFF. The CDR3, as DNA: TGTGCCAGCAGCGTAAAGCCTTACAATGAGCAGTTCTTC.

The genes are TRBV19 and TRBJ1-1, with TRBD1 matching 11 bases. Looked up from germline, CDR1 is LNHDA and CDR2 is SQIVND (reference sequence). The CDR3 is 14 residues long. Losses at the gene ends were 6 bases for V and 7 bases for J; bases not matched to a gene: 7. The CDR3 loop reads CASSRTGGPFEAFF. DNA for the CDR3: TGTGCCAGTAGCAGGACAGGGGGCCCCTTTGAAGCTTTCTTT.

Worth noting for this clone: The sample contains more than one DNA sequence encoding this CDR3. The chain links TRBV28 to TRBJ1-3; no clear D. This CDR3 has 13 amino acids. The germline gives CDR1 MDHEN, CDR2 SYDVKM. The germline V and J ends were trimmed by 5 bases and 2 bases, with 7 bases remaining between them. CDR3: CASSLTAGNTIYF. The CDR3 DNA is TGTGCCAGCAGTCTAACGGCTGGAAACACCATATATTTT.

This sequence joins TRBV9 and TRBJ2-5; D could derive from TRBD1 or TRBD2 (6 bases each). In germline, CDR1 is SGDLS, CDR2 YYNGEE. CDR3 length equals 14 residues. The germline V and J ends were trimmed by 3 bases and 5 bases, with 14 bases remaining between them. This chain's CDR3 is CASSEGGASETQYF. In DNA, the CDR3 is TGTGCCAGCAGCGAGGGGGGCGCCAGCGAGACCCAGTACTTC.

The chain carries TRBV5-1 and TRBJ2-1; 8 nucleotides align to TRBD2. Germline V CDR1 and CDR2: SGHRS, YFSETQ. The CDR3 extends over 15 amino acids. Trimming at V came to 4 bases and at J to 8 bases, leaving 11 bases not matched to a gene. The CDR3 loop reads CASSGLAGGTHEQFF. Here the CDR3 DNA reads TGCGCCAGCAGCGGACTCGCGGGAGGAACCCATGAGCAGTTCTTC.

The genes are TRBV7-9 and TRBJ1-6; tentatively, D is TRBD1 (6 bases). Germline CDR1 and CDR2: SEHNR and FQNEAQ (reference sequence). V was pared by 1 base and J by 7 bases, with 11 bases between. This CDR3 region has 15 residues. CDR3 protein: CASSLDARGNSPLHF. The CDR3 DNA reads TGTGCCAGCAGCTTAGACGCCAGGGGAAATTCACCCCTCCACTTT.

The chain links TRBV6-1 to TRBJ1-3, with a tentative D call TRBD1 (5 bases). The germline V gene encodes CDR1 MNHNS and CDR2 SASEGT. With 0 bases removed from V and 4 bases from J, the gap between germline ends came to 13 bases. The CDR3 sequence is 16 residues long. DNA of the CDR3: TGTGCCAGCAGTGAAGCCCCGGCAGGGTTCGGAAACACCATATATTTT. Residues: CASSEAPAGFGNTIYF.

This sequence joins TRBV27 and TRBJ2-1; 14 nucleotides match TRBD2. V lost 9 bases, J lost 10 bases, and 14 bases stayed unmatched. Germline-derived CDR1 and CDR2 are MNHEY and SMNVEV (reference sequence). There are 16 residues in the CDR3. The CDR3 loop is CASSPSGLAGVREQFF. The CDR3, as DNA: TGTGCCAGTTCTCCATCGGGACTAGCGGGAGTTCGGGAGCAGTTCTTC.

The CDR3 nucleotides read TGCGCCAGCAGCTCATCCGAGGGACTAGCGGGAGGCGGCACAGATACGCAGTATTTT. This encodes CASSSSEGLAGGGTDTQYF. The chain is built from TRBV5-1 and TRBJ2-3; the match to TRBD2 covers 15 bases. After removal of 3 bases from V and 1 base from J, the junction contained 9 bases not matched to a gene. The CDR3 contains 19 residues. The germline gives CDR1 SGHRS, CDR2 YFSETQ.

Turning to this clone: Other nucleotide sequences from this sample produce the same CDR3. J is TRBJ2-3 and V is TRBV7-9; no firm D call. V lost 6 bases to trimming and J lost 4 bases, with 5 bases between them. This CDR3 is 11 amino acids long. Germline assignment: CDR1 SEHNR and CDR2 FQNEAQ (reference sequence). CDR3 in amino acids: CASSLADTQYF. CDR3 sequence (DNA): TGTGCCAGCAGTTTGGCAGATACGCAGTATTTT.

The chain uses TRBV5-1 and TRBJ1-1; D might be TRBD1 (6 bases). V shed 3 bases and J shed 7 bases, with 13 bases lying between them. This CDR3 has 13 amino acids. Looked up from germline, CDR1 is SGHRS and CDR2 is YFSETQ. The CDR3 DNA reads as TGCGCCAGCAGCTCCGACAGGCATCGTGAAGCTTTCTTT. Translated: CASSSDRHREAFF.

This chain links TRBV5-4 with TRBJ2-7; 9 bases line up with TRBD1. Germline CDR1 SGHNT, CDR2 YYREEE (reference sequence). This CDR3 has 14 residues. V was clipped by 0 bases and J by 3 bases; unmatched bases: 1. For the CDR3, the DNA is TGTGCCAGCAGCTTGGGGGGACAGGGCTACGAGCAGTACTTC. As protein: CASSLGGQGYEQYF.

The genes are TRBV11-2 and TRBJ2-7; 11 positions agree with TRBD1. The ends lost 1 base at V and 3 bases at J; junction bases unmatched: 5. The germline V gene has CDR1 SGHAT and CDR2 FQNNGV. The CDR3 is made up of 16 amino acids. The CDR3 sequence: CASSLGTGGIGYEQYF. In DNA, the CDR3 is TGTGCCAGCAGCTTAGGGACAGGGGGCATCGGCTACGAGCAGTACTTC.

This sequence joins TRBV9 and TRBJ2-1, with 14 bases that match TRBD2. The germline V gene has CDR1 SGDLS and CDR2 YYNGEE. The V and J ends lost 3 bases and 6 bases, in that order; junction bases with no gene match: 2. CDR3 length: 15 amino acids. CDR3 amino acids: CASSAGLAGVNEQFF. The CDR3 DNA sequence: TGTGCCAGCAGCGCGGGACTAGCGGGAGTCAATGAGCAGTTCTTC.

CDR3 in amino acids: CASRTEDFWHEQYF. CDR3 sequence (DNA): TGCGCCAGCAGAACAGAGGACTTTTGGCACGAGCAGTACTTC. The V gene is TRBV5-1, the J gene TRBJ2-7; tentatively, D is TRBD2 (5 bases). The V end lost 5 bases, the J end lost 5 bases, and 17 bases lay between the germline ends. Germline CDR1 and CDR2: SGHRS and YFSETQ. The CDR3 runs 14 residues.

The V gene is TRBV6-6, the J gene TRBJ2-2; 7 bases fit TRBD2. This CDR3 region has 15 residues. Trimming took 2 bases from V and 4 from J; bases not matched to a gene: 4. Germline CDR1 and CDR2: MNHNY and SVGAGI (reference sequence). CDR3 in DNA: TGTGCCAGCAGTTACAGGCCTAGCGGCACCGGGGAGCTGTTTTTT. As protein: CASSYRPSGTGELFF.

The chain is built from TRBV15 and TRBJ2-5; D is unclear. This CDR3 contains 12 residues. Trimming cost V 2 bases and J 4 bases, with 5 bases left between them. Germline CDR1 is LNHNV and CDR2 is YYDKDF (reference sequence). CDR3 nucleotide sequence: TGTGCCACCAGCAGACTTGGAGAGACCCAGTACTTC. Translation gives CATSRLGETQYF. The whole variable domain, filled in from reference TRBV15 and TRBJ2-5, reads DAMVIQNPRYQVTQFGKPVTLSCSQTLNHNVMYWYQQKSSQAPKLLFHYYDKDFNNEADTPDNFQSRRPNTSFCFLDIRSPGLGDTAMYLCATSRLGETQYFGPGTRLLVL.

The chain combines TRBV29-1 with TRBJ2-7; possible D gene TRBD1, 5 bases. V dropped 5 bases and J dropped 2 bases, with 10 bases sitting between them. The CDR3 is 12 amino acids. Germline values: CDR1 SQVTM, CDR2 ANQGSEA. CDR3 sequence (DNA): TGCAGCGTTTCTCAGGGTACCTACGAGCAGTACTTC. Translating gives CSVSQGTYEQYF.

The V call is TRBV5-1, the J call TRBJ1-2; tentative D call: TRBD1 (5 bases). Trimming left V 5 bases short and J 7 bases short, with 15 bases between. CDR1 and CDR2 (germline): SGHRS, YFSETQ. This CDR3 comprises 13 residues. Written as DNA, the CDR3 is TGCGCCAGCAGGCCAGGGAAGGGGTTTGGCTACACCTTC. This encodes CASRPGKGFGYTF.